These 4 T cell receptor beta chains were all obtained from the same sample, sequenced in a study of shared clonotypes between healthy human individuals (TCRdb year 2020). Preparation of the library involved the immunoSEQ multiplex PCR assay. In TCRdb, the immuneACCESS table is reduced to in-frame sequences with V and J assigned. These tables do not hold every clone; where another copy was compared, an unresolved V gene accounts for under half, and the others remain unexplained. For this sample the table gives under 2,500,000 clones, of which 95% were detected only once. The top ten clones comprise 0.1% to 0.15% of the sample. Sequenced: naive CD4+ T cells sorted from blood. The cell subset or site label, read with the paper, signifies: CD45RA+ positively selected. These receptors were obtained from a man aged 18-30 years in good health.

This chain joins TRBV30 and TRBJ1-2; the D is unclear. The V and J ends lost 5 bases and 4 bases respectively, with 11 bases between them. From germline, CDR1 is GTSNPN and CDR2 SVGIG (reference sequence). The CDR3 is made up of 12 amino acids. The CDR3 is CAWGRDGYGYTF. The CDR3 DNA is TGTGCCTGGGGGCGGGATGGCTATGGCTACACCTTC.

The rearrangement joins TRBV7-2 to TRBJ2-4; D is undetermined. The CDR3 has 14 residues. Looked up from germline, CDR1 is SGHTA and CDR2 is FQGNSA. Trimming stripped 5 bases from V and 0 bases from J, with 8 bases between. CDR3 coding DNA: TGTGCCAGCAGCCCGACAATAGCCAAAAACATTCAGTACTTC. Its protein is CASSPTIAKNIQYF.

The rearrangement joins TRBV6-6 to TRBJ2-1; D is unresolved. CDR3 size: 15 residues. The V end was cut by 6 bases, the J end by 4 bases, with 16 bases between. Per germline, CDR1 MNHNY and CDR2 SVGAGI (reference sequence). DNA of the CDR3: TGTGCCAGCAGCCCCCACGACCCCTCTTACAATGAGCAGTTCTTC. Amino acid sequence: CASSPHDPSYNEQFF.

A remark on this clone: Other DNA sequences in this sample translate to the same CDR3. The chain combines TRBV4-1 with TRBJ1-5, with a tentative D call TRBD1 (6 bases). V lost 0 bases to trimming and J lost 0 bases, with 9 bases between them. The CDR3 has 16 amino acids. CDR1 and CDR2 (germline): MGHRA, YSYEKL. The CDR3 DNA follows: TGCGCCAGCAGCCAAGAAGGGGGAAATAGCAATCAGCCCCAGCATTTT. It is translated as CASSQEGGNSNQPQHF.